This TCR beta chain was profiled in a study of CD8+ T cells in alopecia areata (dated by TCRdb to 2016 to 2019). A note on the overall study: The treated patients, all with moderate-to-severe alopecia areata, were enrolled in an open-label pilot trial of oral tofacitinib given at 5 to 10 mg twice daily. Human TCRbeta sequencing covered scalp tissue and sorted CD4+ and CD8+ peripheral blood T cells from patchy and totalis/universalis alopecia areata patients and healthy controls. High-throughput TCRbeta sequencing was used to examine T cell clonal expansion in alopecia areata in both the C3H/HeJ mouse model and human patients. Scalp clonality was compared across normal scalp (n=4), patchy alopecia areata scalp (n=8), and alopecia totalis/universalis scalp (n=8). Biopsies were taken from tofacitinib-treated patients at baseline and again at 4 and 24 weeks into treatment, and several of those patients also had a later scalp biopsy. Disease severity in treated patients was measured with the SALT score, which quantifies the percentage of affected scalp surface area. immunoSEQ multiplex PCR using 35 Vbeta forward primers and 13 Jbeta reverse primers was used to amplify TCRbeta CDR3 regions. Patients stayed on tofacitinib for 6 to 18 months and then had 6 months of follow-up off drug so that delayed response and recurrence could be assessed. RNA came from the PAXgene miRNA kit for fixed scalp, the miRNeasy kit for PBMCs, and the RNeasy kit for mouse skin. What the work shows at the level of the full study, not this receptor alone: Tofacitinib significantly lowered scalp clonality and the number of expanded CD8+ clones among the top 100 scalp clones. Compared with normal scalp, lesional scalp had higher clonality and more expanded CD8+ clones, particularly in alopecia totalis/universalis, a pattern that suggests antigenic drive. Compared with mice, TCR sequences shared between patients were less clear, possibly partly because of HLA diversity across the patient population. Unlike mouse skin, where gammadelta T cells dominate, normal human skin contains resident alphabeta T cells that get sequenced too, which complicates analysis of the scalp TCR repertoire. The treated cohort was small, with a single nonresponder, so links between baseline CD8+ expansion and response need larger studies. Many expanded lesional clones were found to persist in scalp and blood during tofacitinib treatment, and relapse after treatment cessation may be partly explained by this persistence.

Library construction relied on the immunoSEQ multiplex PCR assay. RNA was extracted from all samples and reverse transcribed into cDNA as template for TCR sequencing. SuperScript III was used to make first-strand cDNA, primed with a 2:1 mix of oligo-dT and random hexamers. Amplification bias was assessed with a synthetic immune receptor repertoire, and residual bias was removed computationally. Per the source publication's procedure: After raw reads were preprocessed to remove errors, the CDR3 was defined following IMGT conventions as running from the conserved cysteine to phenylalanine. Clonality was computed as 1 minus the Shannon entropy, with the entropy normalized by log2 of the number of productive unique TCRs. Whether scalp clones were CD4 or CD8 was inferred by matching scalp TCRbeta sequences against CD4 and CD8 repertoires sorted from blood. This immuneACCESS table, as held by TCRdb, lists in-frame sequences with V and J called but not all clones. Of the missing ones, under half trace to an unresolved V gene in checked studies; the others have no known cause. The V and J calls and clone size were taken over from that table, and D and trimming were inferred from the DNA. The sample table contains 200,000 or so clones; only one count was recorded for about three fifths of them. Under 7% of the sample is taken by the ten largest.

Sample time point, as interpreted from the label and publication: 24 weeks on oral tofacitinib. Sample treatment or condition, as interpreted from the label and publication: oral pan-JAK inhibitor, 5-10 mg twice daily. From alopecia areata patients, peripheral blood was collected along with lesional scalp punch biopsies. PBMCs were isolated by density centrifugation and stained for CD3, CD4 and CD8, after which CD4+ and CD8+ T cells were sorted on a FACSAria. Concerning this clone itself: The antigen it binds to is not known. No per-base quality is available; no much larger clone lies one base away.

The CDR3 runs 15 amino acids, cysteine and phenylalanine included. CDR3 DNA only is kept here, 45 bases in frame from base 1. In the germline V gene, CDR1 corresponds to SGHTA and CDR2 to FQGNSA. V is shortened by 3 bases, J by 0 bases, and the region joining them spans 9 bases. The sample was CD4+ T cells sorted from blood, taken at week 24, from a patient treated with tofacitinib. The V and J segments used are TRBV7-2 and TRBJ1-3; no D gene call is confident. The receptor was derived from a human donor with alopecia areata. The DNA sequence follows: TGTGCCAGCAGCTTGTTCTTGAGCTCTGGAAACACCATATATTTT. Translated, this is CASSLFLSSGNTIYF.